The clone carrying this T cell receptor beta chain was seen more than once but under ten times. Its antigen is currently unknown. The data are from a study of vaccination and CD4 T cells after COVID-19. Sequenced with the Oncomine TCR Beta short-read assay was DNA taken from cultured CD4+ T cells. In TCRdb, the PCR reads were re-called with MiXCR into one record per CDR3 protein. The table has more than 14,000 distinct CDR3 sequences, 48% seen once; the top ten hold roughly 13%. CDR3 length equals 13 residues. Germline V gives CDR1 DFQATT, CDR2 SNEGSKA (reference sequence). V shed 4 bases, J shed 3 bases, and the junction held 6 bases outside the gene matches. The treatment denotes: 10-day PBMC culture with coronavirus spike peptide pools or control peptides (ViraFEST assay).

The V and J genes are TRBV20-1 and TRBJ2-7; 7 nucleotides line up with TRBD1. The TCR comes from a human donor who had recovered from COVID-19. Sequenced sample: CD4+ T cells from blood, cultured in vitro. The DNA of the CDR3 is TGCAGTGCTAAAACGACAGGGAACTACGAGCAGTACTTC. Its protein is CSAKTTGNYEQYF.